Listed here are 19 T cell receptor beta chains from one sample, sequenced in a study of blood T cell repertoires in COVID-19. Produced via immunoSEQ multiplex PCR; TCRdb's table is partial and in-frame only. Of roughly 230,000 clones listed, roughly nine tenths are singletons. The sequencing input was peripheral blood. These receptors all come from a woman in her forties who had recovered from COVID-19.

Worth noting for this clone: This sample includes further DNA sequences coding for the same CDR3. This chain joins TRBV10-3 and TRBJ1-1, with D unresolved. CDR3 length: 11 amino acids. Trimming took off 8 bases at V and 1 base at J, with 5 bases between the two ends. Germline V gives CDR1 ENHRY, CDR2 SYGVKD. CDR3 sequence: CAISQNTEAFF. The CDR3 DNA reads TGTGCCATCTCACAGAACACTGAAGCTTTCTTT.

CDR3 in amino acids: CAISGGLAGVLGEQFF. CDR3 sequence (DNA): TGTGCCATCAGTGGGGGACTAGCGGGAGTTTTGGGTGAGCAGTTCTTC. The chain is built from TRBV10-3 and TRBJ2-1, with 14 positions matching TRBD2. V was pared by 4 bases and J by 9 bases, with 8 bases of the junction left unmatched. This CDR3 spans 16 amino acids. The germline V gene encodes CDR1 ENHRY and CDR2 SYGVKD.

The V call is TRBV27, the J call TRBJ1-2; possible D gene TRBD1, 5 bases. The V and J ends lost 3 bases and 8 bases respectively, with 16 bases between them. Germline V gene lookup returns CDR1 MNHEY and CDR2 SMNVEV (reference sequence). This CDR3 has 14 amino acids. CDR3 coding DNA: TGTGCCAGCAGTTTTGGGGCAAGGAAGGACGGCTACACCTTC. This gives the protein CASSFGARKDGYTF.

V usage is TRBV6-5 and J usage is TRBJ2-3, with a possible D match to TRBD2 (5 bases). V shed 6 bases and J shed 3 bases, with 13 bases lying between them. This CDR3 region has 14 residues. The V gene's germline CDR1 is MNHEY and CDR2 SVGAGI. The CDR3 loop reads CASSQTRGTDTQYF. CDR3 bases: TGTGCCAGCAGCCAAACACGGGGAACAGATACGCAGTATTTT.

The rearrangement uses TRBV7-2 and TRBJ2-2; TRBD2 might be the D (5 bases). Trimming cost V 4 bases and J 6 bases, with 9 bases left between them. Germline loops: CDR1 SGHTA, CDR2 FQGNSA. The length of the CDR3 is 13 residues. The CDR3 coding sequence is TGTGCCAGCAGCTCGGACTTCTCCGGGGAGCTGTTTTTT. Its protein product is CASSSDFSGELFF.

Here the CDR3 DNA reads TGTGCCAGCAGCCGAACAGGGGCTCTAGCCAAAAACATTCAGTACTTC. Protein: CASSRTGALAKNIQYF. This sequence joins TRBV5-8 and TRBJ2-4; TRBD1 aligns across 7 bases. The junction had 7 bases not matched to a gene; V was cut back by 4 bases and J by 0 bases. This CDR3 has 16 residues. The germline CDR1 and CDR2 sequences are SGHTS and YDEGEE.

In nucleotides, the CDR3 is TGTGCCAGCAGCCAAGCAGGGTCAGATACGCAGTATTTT. It codes for CASSQAGSDTQYF. The V and J genes are TRBV14 and TRBJ2-3; TRBD1 is a possible D gene (5 bases). Germline V gene sequence: CDR1 SGHDN, CDR2 FVKESK. The CDR3 sequence is 13 residues long. Deletions cut 1 base from V and 4 bases from J, with 6 bases between.

The chain has TRBV19 and TRBJ2-3; 8 bases are a match to TRBD2. Germline V gives CDR1 LNHDA, CDR2 SQIVND (reference sequence). CDR3 size: 16 residues. Germline trimming cut 3 bases from V and 2 bases from J; bases unmatched to any gene: 7. DNA for the CDR3: TGTGCCAGTAGTATCATTCTAGCGGGTCACACAGATACGCAGTATTTT. Protein product: CASSIILAGHTDTQYF.

Only a few counts were recorded for this clone. This sequence joins TRBV6-5 and TRBJ1-6; D not certain. The length of the CDR3 is 15 residues. The V gene's germline CDR1 is MNHEY and CDR2 SVGAGI. The V and J ends lost 5 bases and 11 bases respectively, with 19 bases between them. CDR3 loop: CASSPSTSPPPPLHF. The CDR3 DNA sequence: TGTGCCAGCAGTCCCTCTACGTCACCCCCGCCACCCCTCCACTTT.

The chain has TRBV30 and TRBJ2-7; 8 positions match TRBD1. CDR1 and CDR2 from the germline V gene are GTSNPN and SVGIG (reference sequence). The CDR3 runs to 12 residues. V lost 6 bases, J lost 6 bases, and 7 bases stayed unmatched. CDR3: CACKGQGVEQYV. CDR3 nucleotides: TGTGCCTGTAAAGGACAGGGTGTCGAGCAGTACGTC.

The V call is TRBV6-2 or TRBV6-3, the J call TRBJ2-1; 11 bases agree with TRBD2. CDR3 length: 15 residues. CDR1 is MNHEY, CDR2 SVGEGT, per germline. V lost 5 bases to trimming and J lost 7 bases; unmatched junction nucleotides: 7. CDR3 in amino acids: CASSALAGVANEQFF. DNA for the CDR3: TGTGCCAGCAGTGCACTAGCGGGAGTGGCAAATGAGCAGTTCTTC.

V usage is TRBV7-2 and J usage is TRBJ2-5; perhaps TRBD2 as D (6 bases). There are 16 residues in the CDR3. CDR1 and CDR2 (germline): SGHTA, FQGNSA. Trimming took off 9 bases at V and 4 bases at J, with 24 bases between the two ends. CDR3 nucleotide sequence: TGTGCCAGTACGCCGGTTGGGCGGGGAGAGGCAGAGACCCAGTACTTC. Its translation is CASTPVGRGEAETQYF. The whole variable domain, remainder taken from reference TRBV7-2 and TRBJ2-5, is GAGVSQSPSNKVTEKGKDVELRCDPISGHTALYWYRQSLGQGLEFLIYFQGNSAPDKSGLPSDRFSAERTGGSVSTLTIQRTQQEDSAVYLCASTPVGRGEAETQYFGPGTRLLVL.

For this clone: The sample has other DNA sequences that encode this CDR3 too. The chain combines TRBV6-5 with TRBJ2-5, with 8 bases fitting TRBD1. V dropped 2 bases and J dropped 4; count of bases not matched to a gene: 3. Germline V lookup: CDR1 MNHEY, CDR2 SVGAGI. The CDR3 runs 14 residues. The CDR3 DNA follows: TGTGCCAGCAGTTACGGGACAGGTGGAGAGACCCAGTACTTC. It is translated as CASSYGTGGETQYF.

V gene TRBV28 combines with J gene TRBJ2-7; D unclear. The germline V gene encodes CDR1 MDHEN and CDR2 SYDVKM. Trimming left V 6 bases short and J 7 bases short, with 10 bases between. There are 11 residues in the CDR3. CDR3 residues: CASRMLEEQYF. In DNA form, the CDR3 reads TGTGCCAGCAGGATGTTAGAAGAGCAGTACTTC.

The chain combines TRBV24-1 with TRBJ2-1, with 8 bases that match TRBD1. After removal of 4 bases from V and 0 bases from J, the junction contained 10 bases not matched to a gene. The V gene's germline CDR1 is KGHDR and CDR2 SFDVKD. The CDR3 has 18 amino acids. CDR3 bases: TGTGCCACCAGTGACCCTGGCGGGGACAGGAGCTCCTACAATGAGCAGTTCTTC. Residues: CATSDPGGDRSSYNEQFF.

This rearrangement joins TRBV19 to TRBJ1-2, with D unclear. The CDR3 length is 17 residues. Germline V gene lookup returns CDR1 LNHDA and CDR2 SQIVND (reference sequence). The ends were cut back, 3 bases at V and 6 bases at J, with 23 bases in the middle. The CDR3 reads CASSIGRLFLVAHGYTF. The CDR3, as DNA: TGTGCCAGTAGTATCGGCAGGTTGTTCCTTGTGGCGCATGGCTACACCTTC.

The chain carries TRBV5-4 and TRBJ2-2, with no clear D. The CDR3 runs 12 residues. Trimming took off 2 bases at V and 6 bases at J, with 5 bases between the two ends. Germline CDR1 SGHNT, CDR2 YYREEE (reference sequence). The DNA for the CDR3 is TGTGCCAGCAGCTTAATCGCCGGGGAGCTGTTTTTT. It codes for CASSLIAGELFF.

V gene TRBV2 combines with J gene TRBJ2-1; D possibly corresponds to TRBD2 (6 bases). The CDR3 is 13 amino acids. Trimming shortened V by 7 bases and J by 5 bases, and 12 bases separated the two germline ends. Germline V CDR1 and CDR2: SNHLY, FYNNEI. The CDR3 DNA reads as TGTGCCAGCATACTAGCTATCCACAATGAGCAGTTCTTC. Amino acid sequence: CASILAIHNEQFF.

The gene calls are TRBV5-1 and TRBJ2-7; the match to TRBD2 covers 8 bases. Trimming cost V 5 bases and J 7 bases; bases outside gene matches: 8. Germline V lookup: CDR1 SGHRS, CDR2 YFSETQ. This CDR3 region has 13 residues. The CDR3 bases are TGCGCCAGCAGACGGGACGGGGGGGAAGAGCAGTACTTC. It yields the protein CASRRDGGEEQYF.